The present T cell receptor beta chain was sequenced within a study of blood T cell repertoires in COVID-19. Study at large: Spain, Italy and the United States supplied samples that represented acute and convalescent COVID-19.

Sequencing was performed with immunoSEQ multiplex PCR; in TCRdb, only in-frame clones are kept and a portion is missing. The repertoire holds roughly 29,000 clones, with approximately 88% as singletons. Trimming removed 0 bases at V and 7 bases at J, with 13 bases between. Germline CDR1 SGHNT, CDR2 YYREEE (reference sequence). The length of the CDR3 is 14 residues. The sequenced sample consisted of peripheral blood. The V gene is TRBV5-4, the J gene TRBJ1-1; D not certain. This TCR was sampled from a human donor in a cohort sampled during active COVID-19. For the CDR3, the DNA is TGTGCCAGCAGCTTGGTACACTTAGGAGGTGAAGCTTTCTTT. Amino acids: CASSLVHLGGEAFF.